The entry below describes one T cell receptor beta chain. This entry comes from a study of blood T cell repertoires in COVID-19. The CDR3 is made up of 16 amino acids. V was pared by 4 bases and J by 7 bases, with 20 bases between. CDR1 is SGHNT and CDR2 is YENEEA in the germline V gene. Clones were read by immunoSEQ multiplex PCR, and TCRdb kept only the in-frame ones, dropping some. Of about 82,000 clones listed, 83% are singletons. The chain links TRBV11-3 to TRBJ2-1, with a possible D match to TRBD2 (7 bases). The material sequenced was peripheral blood. The origin of this receptor is a woman aged 55-70 years with acute or convalescent COVID-19. The chain's CDR3 is CASSSRGGGGGNEQFF. CDR3 nucleotide sequence: TGTGCCAGCAGCTCCCGCGGGGGCGGGGGCGGGAATGAGCAGTTCTTC.